This entry lists 11 T cell receptor beta chains sequenced from one sample in a study of a mutant IDH1 vaccine in newly diagnosed glioma. These receptors' antigens are unknown. The table came from immunoSEQ multiplex PCR; TCRdb's copy has only in-frame clones and leaves some out. The sample yields about 31,000 clones, roughly 80% seen once. Indicated time point: week 35, safety follow-up. Every vaccination contained 300 ug of the mutant IDH1 20-mer peptide and was paired with topical imiquimod. Sample: PBMCs, taken from a glioma patient whose treatment included an IDH1 peptide vaccine. The receptors come from a man aged 25-40 years with glioma.

In its sample, this clone was seen once. V and J are TRBV10-3 and TRBJ2-3; the D gene is possibly TRBD2 (5 bases). The length of the CDR3 is 16 residues. V dropped 6 bases and J dropped 0 bases, with 16 bases sitting between them. From germline, CDR1 is ENHRY and CDR2 SYGVKD. CDR3 in DNA: TGTGCCATCAGCGAGCCTACGGGGTCTAGCACAGATACGCAGTATTTT. This encodes CAISEPTGSSTDTQYF.

This clone was picked up one time. The V gene is TRBV5-4, the J gene TRBJ2-1; D may be TRBD1 or TRBD2 (6 bases each). Germline values: CDR1 SGHNT, CDR2 YYREEE (reference sequence). V lost 1 base, J lost 6 bases, and 17 bases lay in between. The CDR3 length is 16 residues. DNA of the CDR3: TGTGCCAGCAGCTTGACGAGAGGGGGGAGGCGCAATGAGCAGTTCTTC. Its translation: CASSLTRGGRRNEQFF.

CDR3 DNA: TGTGCCAGCAGAGGACAGGGAGGCGGTGGAAACACCATATATTTT. Translated, it gives CASRGQGGGGNTIYF. This rearrangement joins TRBV2 to TRBJ1-3, with 8 bases matching TRBD1. V dropped 6 bases and J dropped 3; count of bases not matched to a gene: 7. CDR3 length: 15 amino acids. Per germline, CDR1 SNHLY and CDR2 FYNNEI.

CDR3 residues: CASRLDSGRARDTQYF. The DNA of the CDR3 is TGTGCCAGCAGACTCGATAGCGGGAGGGCCAGGGATACGCAGTATTTT. The chain uses TRBV7-9 and TRBJ2-3; 11 nucleotides match TRBD2. The CDR3 runs to 16 residues. The junction had 11 bases not matched to a gene; V was cut back by 6 bases and J by 6 bases. CDR1 and CDR2 from the germline V gene are SEHNR and FQNEAQ (reference sequence).

This clone has more than one count but fewer than ten. The chain couples TRBV2 to TRBJ1-1, with D unresolved. The V gene lost 6 bases and the J gene lost 1 base, with 9 bases spanning the gap. This CDR3 has 13 residues. Looked up from germline, CDR1 is SNHLY and CDR2 is FYNNEI. The CDR3 DNA is TGTGCCAGCAGCTACACGGAGAACACTGAAGCTTTCTTT. Encoded protein: CASSYTENTEAFF.

A few counts support this clone. This rearrangement joins TRBV14 to TRBJ1-1, with D perhaps matching TRBD1 (5 bases). CDR3 length: 13 amino acids. With 3 bases removed from V and 4 bases from J, the gap between germline ends came to 9 bases. From germline, CDR1 is SGHDN and CDR2 FVKESK. CDR3 bases: TGTGCCAGCAGCCACCGGGGGGGCACTGAAGCTTTCTTT. Encoded protein: CASSHRGGTEAFF.

The chain combines TRBV6-5 with TRBJ2-7; D might be TRBD2 (7 bases). The CDR3 runs to 15 residues. Germline assignment: CDR1 MNHEY and CDR2 SVGAGI. V was trimmed by 2 bases and J by 2 bases, leaving 13 bases between them. The CDR3 nucleotides read TGTGCCAGCAGTTACCCCGTCGGGGGGCCCTACGAGCAGTACTTC. It codes for CASSYPVGGPYEQYF.

The V call is TRBV30, the J call TRBJ1-1; 7 bases line up with TRBD1. The CDR3 is 15 residues long. CDR1 GTSNPN and CDR2 SVGIG come from the germline V gene (reference sequence). The trim removed 1 base at V and 1 base at J, leaving 6 bases unmatched. The CDR3 DNA sequence: TGTGCCTGGAGTGCCATCCGACAGGGGAACACTGAAGCTTTCTTT. This sequence encodes CAWSAIRQGNTEAFF.

The gene calls are TRBV5-1 and TRBJ2-7, with D possibly TRBD2 on 5 matching bases. V lost 7 bases and J lost 3, with 14 bases in between. The CDR3 contains 13 residues. CDR1 and CDR2 (germline): SGHRS, YFSETQ. Here the CDR3 reads CASGLAGNYEQYF. The DNA for the CDR3 is TGCGCCAGCGGTCTGGCGGGTAACTACGAGCAGTACTTC.

The chain uses TRBV5-8 and TRBJ2-3; D ambiguous. Germline V gene sequence: CDR1 SGHTS, CDR2 YDEGEE. V was cut by 0 bases and J by 8 bases, with 10 bases left in between. The CDR3 contains 13 residues. The CDR3 sequence: CASSLGSGSTQYF. For the CDR3, the DNA is TGTGCCAGCAGCTTGGGTTCCGGAAGTACGCAGTATTTT.

Only one count was recorded for this clone. V and J are TRBV19 and TRBJ1-4; unclear D gene. This CDR3 is 16 amino acids long. Trimming took off 1 base at V and 0 bases at J, with 9 bases between the two ends. Germline assignment: CDR1 LNHDA and CDR2 SQIVND (reference sequence). Here the CDR3 DNA reads TGTGCCAGTAGTATAGGCGCCACAGCAACTAATGAAAAACTGTTTTTT. Encoded protein: CASSIGATATNEKLFF.